A selection of T cell receptor beta chains follows, all from one sample in a study of blood T cell repertoires in COVID-19. The repertoire was sequenced with immunoSEQ multiplex PCR; TCRdb's copy has only in-frame clones and lacks some. The data show 200,000 to 300,000 clones, 84% seen once. Input material: peripheral blood. Receptor source: a woman between 40 and 55 years old who had recovered from COVID-19. CDR3s include the opening cysteine and the closing phenylalanine or tryptophan. A D gene is named only where the DNA matches it firmly. A clone size is listed for some rows: how often the clone was seen (once, few, many), or a class if it is expanded.

clone_size | d_call | j_call | v_call | cdr3_nt | cdr3_aa
- | - | TRBJ1-2 | TRBV7-9 | TGTGCCAGCTCGAAGGGGGACTATGGCTACACCTTC | CASSKGDYGYTF
- | TRBD1 | TRBJ1-5 | TRBV28 | TGTGCCAGCAGTCCGGGCACAGGGGGTACCCATCAGCCCCAGCATTTT | CASSPGTGGTHQPQHF
- | TRBD1 | TRBJ2-7 | TRBV10-1 | TGCGCCAGCAGCCGGGACAGGGCCTACGAGCAGTACTTC | CASSRDRAYEQYF
- | - | TRBJ1-4 | TRBV12-3/TRBV12-4 | TGTGCCAGCACCCGGCGGGGTGAAAAACTGTTTTTT | CASTRRGEKLFF
- | TRBD2 | TRBJ2-1 | TRBV7-7 | TGTGCCAGCAGCCTTAGCGGGGGTGACTCGAATGAGCAGTTCTTC | CASSLSGGDSNEQFF
- | TRBD2 | TRBJ2-7 | TRBV11-2 | TGTGCCAGCAGCTTACGACTAGCGGGCCCCTACGAGCAGTACTTC | CASSLRLAGPYEQYF
- | TRBD2 | TRBJ2-7 | TRBV27 | TGTGCCAGCAGTTCCAGCGGGGGCCGAAGATACGAGCAGTACTTC | CASSSSGGRRYEQYF
once | TRBD1 | TRBJ2-7 | TRBV15 | TGTGCCACCAGCAGAGGGACAGGGGACTACGAGCAGTACTTC | CATSRGTGDYEQYF
- | TRBD1 | TRBJ1-2 | TRBV27 | TGTGCCAGCTCATCCCGGACAGGGGAGGAGGATGGCTACACCTTC | CASSSRTGEEDGYTF
- | TRBD2 | TRBJ2-1 | TRBV24-1 | TGTGCCACCAGTGATTGGGATGGTTCGAGCGGGGGATGGAATGAGCAGTTCTTC | CATSDWDGSSGGWNEQFF
- | TRBD1 | TRBJ1-4 | TRBV2 | TGTGCCAGCAGTGTAGGACAGGCCACTAATGAAAAACTGTTTTTT | CASSVGQATNEKLFF
- | TRBD1 | TRBJ1-3 | TRBV13 | TGTGCCAGCAGCTCAGTACTTACAGGGGTCGGAAACACCATATATTTT | CASSSVLTGVGNTIYF
- | - | TRBJ1-5 | TRBV28 | TGTGCCAGCAGTTTGGGCCAGCCCCAGCATTTT | CASSLGQPQHF
few | - | TRBJ1-4 | TRBV28 | TGTGCCAGCAGGAGTACAGGGTTTTATGAAAAACTGTTTTTT | CASRSTGFYEKLFF
- | TRBD1 | TRBJ2-1 | TRBV19 | TGTGCCAGCCGGGACAGGGGGGATGAGCAGTTCTTC | CASRDRGDEQFF
many | - | TRBJ1-2 | TRBV5-6 | TGTGCCAGCAGCTTGGGGAGGGACTATGGCTACACCTTC | CASSLGRDYGYTF
few | TRBD2 | TRBJ2-3 | TRBV2 | TGTGCCAGCAGTCCGGGACTAGCGGGGGGGGTGGATACGCAGTATTTT | CASSPGLAGGVDTQYF
- | TRBD1 | TRBJ1-5 | TRBV27 | TGTGCCAGCTCTCAGGGGGTGGTAAGCAATCAGCCCCAGCATTTT | CASSQGVVSNQPQHF
many | - | TRBJ1-4 | TRBV5-6 | TGTGCCAGCAGCTTGCCAGGGGTTCCTAATGAAAAACTGTTTTTT | CASSLPGVPNEKLFF
- | TRBD2 | TRBJ2-2 | TRBV7-7 | TGTGCCAGCAGCTTTAGCGGGGGGAACACCGGGGAGCTGTTTTTT | CASSFSGGNTGELFF
- | - | TRBJ1-5 | TRBV6-6 | TGTGCCAGCAGGAGGGGGAAGGGGGAGAATCAGCCCCAGCATTTT | CASRRGKGENQPQHF
- | - | TRBJ1-6 | TRBV7-9 | TGTGCCAGCAGCTCCCCTCGAGGGAGCTCCTATAATTCACCCCTCCACTTT | CASSSPRGSSYNSPLHF
- | TRBD2 | TRBJ2-3 | TRBV7-2 | TGTGCCAGCAGCCAGACTAGCGGGGTCACAGATACGCAGTATTTT | CASSQTSGVTDTQYF
- | TRBD1 | TRBJ2-1 | TRBV7-7 | TGTGCCAGCAGTCTCGACAGGGGGAATGAGCAGTTCTTC | CASSLDRGNEQFF
- | TRBD1 | TRBJ1-1 | TRBV30 | TGTGCCTCAACCCGGGACAGGGTTAGCACTGAAGCTTTCTTT | CASTRDRVSTEAFF
- | - | TRBJ2-3 | TRBV6-5 | TGTGCCAGCAGGAGACAGAAAATTAGCACAGATACGCAGTATTTT | CASRRQKISTDTQYF
- | - | TRBJ1-4 | TRBV6-1 | TGTGCCAGCAGTGAATACAGGTCCATAAAGGGAAAACTGTTTTTT | CASSEYRSIKGKLFF
- | TRBD1 | TRBJ2-7 | TRBV28 | TGTGCCAGCAGTTTATCCCAGACAGGGAGCTACGAGCAGTACTTC | CASSLSQTGSYEQYF
few | - | TRBJ1-5 | TRBV19 | TGTGCCAGTAGTTTTTTAGATCAGCCCCAGCATTTT | CASSFLDQPQHF
- | - | TRBJ2-3 | TRBV5-6 | TGTGCCAGCAGCCGCCGGATCACGGGGGATACGCAGTATTTT | CASSRRITGDTQYF
once | - | TRBJ2-5 | TRBV2 | TGTGCCAGCAGTGCAGGCTGGACATTTCAAGAGACCCAGTACTTC | CASSAGWTFQETQYF
- | - | TRBJ1-1 | TRBV6-1 | TGTGCCAGCAGTGAATTATCTCGATCGGGTGGCTTCTTT | CASSELSRSGGFF
- | - | TRBJ2-3 | TRBV19 | TGTGCCAGTAGTACCAGGGCCCTCACAGATACGCAGTATTTT | CASSTRALTDTQYF
- | TRBD1 | TRBJ2-5 | TRBV5-4 | TGTGCCAGCAGCCTCCCGGACAGGAGGCAAGAGACCCAGTACTTC | CASSLPDRRQETQYF
- | - | TRBJ1-1 | TRBV27 | TGTGCCAGCAGTTTTCAGGGGCGAAACACTGAAGCTTTCTTT | CASSFQGRNTEAFF
- | - | TRBJ1-2 | TRBV3-1/TRBV3-2 | TGTGCCAGCAGCACACCCAACTATGGCTACACCTTC | CASSTPNYGYTF
- | TRBD2 | TRBJ2-5 | TRBV7-7 | TGTGCCAGCAGCGTCGGACTAGCGGGGGGGCCGGGGGTAGAGACCCAGTACTTC | CASSVGLAGGPGVETQYF
- | TRBD1 | TRBJ2-1 | TRBV11-3 | TGTGCCAGCAGCTTAGGACAGGGTTTCTCTAAATACTACAATGAGCAGTTCTTC | CASSLGQGFSKYYNEQFF
- | TRBD2 | TRBJ2-3 | TRBV10-3 | TGTGCCATCAGCGCGGGGGGCACAGATACGCAGTATTTT | CAISAGGTDTQYF
few | - | TRBJ2-2 | TRBV5-1 | TGCGCCAGCAGCTTGGTTGCGGGGAACACCGGGGAGCTGTTTTTT | CASSLVAGNTGELFF
- | TRBD1 | TRBJ2-7 | TRBV29-1 | TGCAGCGTTGAGGGCTCCTTAGAGCCGGGACAGGGCTACGAGCAGTACTTC | CSVEGSLEPGQGYEQYF
- | TRBD2 | TRBJ2-1 | TRBV7-3 | TGTGCCAGCAGCTTAAGAGCGGGGGATTACAATGAGCAGTTCTTC | CASSLRAGDYNEQFF
- | - | TRBJ2-7 | TRBV20-1 | TGCAGTGCTAGTCAACGGCAGGGAAAATACGAGCAGTACTTC | CSASQRQGKYEQYF
once | - | TRBJ2-7 | TRBV4-1 | TGCGCCAGCAGCCACCCCAGGGGGACTCGGGACGAGCAGTACTTC | CASSHPRGTRDEQYF
- | - | TRBJ1-3 | TRBV2 | TGTGCCAGCAAGGTAGACAGTACCTCTGGAAACACCATATATTTT | CASKVDSTSGNTIYF
- | TRBD1 | TRBJ1-1 | TRBV9 | TGTGCCAGCAGCGTAGCGGGACAGTCCCAAGCTTTCTTT | CASSVAGQSQAFF
- | - | TRBJ1-1 | TRBV29-1 | TGCAGCGTTGAGGGCAAGAACACTGAAGCTTTCTTT | CSVEGKNTEAFF
- | - | TRBJ1-3 | TRBV4-1 | TGCGCCAGCAGCCAGGGGCGCTCTGGAAACACCATATATTTT | CASSQGRSGNTIYF
- | - | TRBJ1-3 | TRBV30 | TGTGCCTGGGGCCGGGGAATAGTTTCTGGAAACACCATATATTTT | CAWGRGIVSGNTIYF
- | - | TRBJ2-5 | TRBV28 | TGTGCCAGCAGTTTAGGCCTAGCGCTCCAAGAGACCCAGTACTTC | CASSLGLALQETQYF
- | TRBD2 | TRBJ2-5 | TRBV7-6 | TGTGCCAGCAGCTTACGATCAGCTGGAGCGGGGGGGCCGAAAGAGACCCAGTACTTC | CASSLRSAGAGGPKETQYF
- | - | TRBJ1-1 | TRBV6-5 | TGTGCCAGCAGTTCCCCCCGGGGAGGGGAGAACACTGAAGCTTTCTTT | CASSSPRGGENTEAFF